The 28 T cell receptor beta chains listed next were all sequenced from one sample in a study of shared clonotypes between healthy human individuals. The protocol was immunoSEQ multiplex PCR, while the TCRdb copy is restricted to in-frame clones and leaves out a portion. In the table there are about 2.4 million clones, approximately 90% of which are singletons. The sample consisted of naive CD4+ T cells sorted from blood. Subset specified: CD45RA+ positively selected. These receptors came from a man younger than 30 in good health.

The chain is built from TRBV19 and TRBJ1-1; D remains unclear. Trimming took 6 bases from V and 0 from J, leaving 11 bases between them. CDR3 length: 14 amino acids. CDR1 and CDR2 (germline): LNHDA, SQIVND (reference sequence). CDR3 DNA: TGTGCCAGTAGGTACGACAAGTTGAACACTGAAGCTTTCTTT. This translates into CASRYDKLNTEAFF.

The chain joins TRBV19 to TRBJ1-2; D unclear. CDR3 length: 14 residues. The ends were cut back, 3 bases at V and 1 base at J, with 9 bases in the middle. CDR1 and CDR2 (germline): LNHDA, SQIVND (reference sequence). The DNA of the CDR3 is TGTGCCAGTAGTATCAGCGGGATTAACTATGGCTACACCTTC. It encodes CASSISGINYGYTF. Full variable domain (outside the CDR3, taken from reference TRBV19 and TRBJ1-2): DGGITQSPKYLFRKEGQNVTLSCEQNLNHDAMYWYRQDPGQGLRLIYYSQIVNDFQKGDIAEGYSVSREKKESFPLTVTSAQKNPTAFYLCASSISGINYGYTFGSGTRLTVV.

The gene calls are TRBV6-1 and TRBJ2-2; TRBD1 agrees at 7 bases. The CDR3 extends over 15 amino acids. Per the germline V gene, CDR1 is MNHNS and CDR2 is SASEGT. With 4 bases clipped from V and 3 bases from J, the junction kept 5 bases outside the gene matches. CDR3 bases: TGTGCCAGCAGTGCGCGACAGGGAGACACCGGGGAGCTGTTTTTT. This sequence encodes CASSARQGDTGELFF.

The CDR3 bases are TGTGCCAGCTCACCACGACTAGCGGGAGACGAGCAGTACTTC. Translating gives CASSPRLAGDEQYF. V usage is TRBV18 and J usage is TRBJ2-7; the match to TRBD2 covers 12 bases. The CDR3 spans 14 residues. J lost 5 bases, V lost 1 base, and 0 bases had no gene match. Germline V gene sequence: CDR1 KGHSH, CDR2 LQKENI.

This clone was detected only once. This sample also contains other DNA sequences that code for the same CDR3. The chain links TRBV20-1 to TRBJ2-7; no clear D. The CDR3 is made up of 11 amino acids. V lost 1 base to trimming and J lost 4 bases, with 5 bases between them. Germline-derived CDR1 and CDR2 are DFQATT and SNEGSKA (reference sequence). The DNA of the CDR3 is TGCAGTGCTAGAGGTATATACGAGCAGTACTTC. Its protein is CSARGIYEQYF.

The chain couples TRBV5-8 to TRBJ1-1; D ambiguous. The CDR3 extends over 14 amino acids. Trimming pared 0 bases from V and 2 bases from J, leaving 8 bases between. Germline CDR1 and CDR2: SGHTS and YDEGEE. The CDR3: CASSLGQANTEAFF. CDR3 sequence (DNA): TGTGCCAGCAGCTTGGGTCAGGCAAACACTGAAGCTTTCTTT.

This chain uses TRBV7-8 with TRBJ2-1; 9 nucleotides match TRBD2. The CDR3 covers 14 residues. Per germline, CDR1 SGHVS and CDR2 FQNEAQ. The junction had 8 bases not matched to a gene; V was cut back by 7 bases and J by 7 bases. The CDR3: CASTERGEGNEQFF. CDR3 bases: TGTGCCAGCACTGAGCGGGGGGAGGGGAATGAGCAGTTCTTC. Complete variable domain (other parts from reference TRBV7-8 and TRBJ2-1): GAGVSQSPRYKVAKRGQDVALRCDPISGHVSLFWYQQALGQGPEFLTYFQNEAQLDKSGLPSDRFFAERPEGSVSTLKIQRTQQEDSAVYLCASTERGEGNEQFFGPGTRLTVL.

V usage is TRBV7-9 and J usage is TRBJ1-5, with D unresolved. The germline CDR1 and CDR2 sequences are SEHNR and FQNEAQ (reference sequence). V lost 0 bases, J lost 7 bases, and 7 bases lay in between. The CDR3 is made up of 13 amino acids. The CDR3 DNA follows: TGTGCCAGCAGCTTAGCGGGGAGCCAGCCCCAGCATTTT. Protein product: CASSLAGSQPQHF. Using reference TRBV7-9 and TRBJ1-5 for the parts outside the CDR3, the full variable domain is DTGVSQNPRHKITKRGQNVTFRCDPISEHNRLYWYRQTLGQGPEFLTYFQNEAQLEKSRLLSDRFSAERPKGSFSTLEIQRTEQGDSAMYLCASSLAGSQPQHFGDGTRLSIL.

CDR3 protein: CASSLGSGALNTEAFF. CDR3 sequence (DNA): TGTGCCAGCAGCTTAGGGTCAGGGGCCTTAAACACTGAAGCTTTCTTT. The gene calls are TRBV21-1 and TRBJ1-1; TRBD1 is the table's D call, not checked against the DNA. TRBV21-1 is shown as a pseudogene. The CDR3 consists of 16 residues.

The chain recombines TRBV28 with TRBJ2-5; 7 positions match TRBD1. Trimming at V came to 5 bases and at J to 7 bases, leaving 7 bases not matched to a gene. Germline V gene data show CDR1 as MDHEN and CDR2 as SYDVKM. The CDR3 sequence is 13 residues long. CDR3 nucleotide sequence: TGTGCCAGCAGTACAGGGGTTTGGCGGACCCAGTACTTC. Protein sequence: CASSTGVWRTQYF.

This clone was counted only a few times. The CDR3 is CASSIERSTGELFF. The CDR3, as DNA: TGTGCCAGTAGTATAGAGAGGTCCACCGGGGAGCTGTTTTTT. The rearrangement joins TRBV19 to TRBJ2-2; D call uncertain. V shed 0 bases and J shed 4 bases, with 6 bases lying between them. Germline CDR1 reads LNHDA; CDR2 reads SQIVND (reference sequence). CDR3 length: 14 residues.

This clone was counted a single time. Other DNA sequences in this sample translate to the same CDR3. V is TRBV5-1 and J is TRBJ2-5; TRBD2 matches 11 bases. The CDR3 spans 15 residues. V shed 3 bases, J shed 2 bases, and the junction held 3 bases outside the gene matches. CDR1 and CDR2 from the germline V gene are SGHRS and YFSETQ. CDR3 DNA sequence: TGCGCCAGCAGCTCGGGACTAGCGGTACAAGAGACCCAGTACTTC. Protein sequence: CASSSGLAVQETQYF.

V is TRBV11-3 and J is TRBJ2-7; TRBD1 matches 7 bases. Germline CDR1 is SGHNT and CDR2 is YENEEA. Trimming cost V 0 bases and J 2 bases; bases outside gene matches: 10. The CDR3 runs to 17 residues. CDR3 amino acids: CASSLDSRTGAPYEQYF. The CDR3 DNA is TGTGCCAGCAGCTTAGATTCACGAACAGGGGCTCCCTACGAGCAGTACTTC.

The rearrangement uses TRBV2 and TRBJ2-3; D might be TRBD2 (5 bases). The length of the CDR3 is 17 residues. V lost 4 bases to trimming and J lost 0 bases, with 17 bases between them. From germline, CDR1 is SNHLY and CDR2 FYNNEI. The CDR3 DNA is TGTGCCAGCAGTGTTGGCGGGCAAACTACTAGCACAGATACGCAGTATTTT. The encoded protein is CASSVGGQTTSTDTQYF.

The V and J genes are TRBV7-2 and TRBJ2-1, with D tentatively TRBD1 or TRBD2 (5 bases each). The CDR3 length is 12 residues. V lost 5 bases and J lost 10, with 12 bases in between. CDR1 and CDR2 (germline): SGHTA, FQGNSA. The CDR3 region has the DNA TGTGCCAGCAGCCCAGGGACGGTCGAGCAGTTCTTC. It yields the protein CASSPGTVEQFF.

The CDR3 loop is CAWSADSTYAQYF. The CDR3 nucleotides are TGTGCCTGGAGTGCCGACAGTACCTACGCGCAGTACTTC. J is TRBJ2-5 and V is TRBV30; TRBD1 is a possible D gene (5 bases). V shed 1 base and J shed 11 bases, with 17 bases lying between them. Germline V gene data show CDR1 as GTSNPN and CDR2 as SVGIG (reference sequence). The CDR3 is made up of 13 amino acids.

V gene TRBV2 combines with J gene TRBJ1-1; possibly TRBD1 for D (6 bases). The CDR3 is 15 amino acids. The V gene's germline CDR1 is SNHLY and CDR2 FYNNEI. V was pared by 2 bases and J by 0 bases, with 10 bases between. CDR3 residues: CASSEQGQVNTEAFF. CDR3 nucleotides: TGTGCCAGCAGTGAACAGGGGCAGGTGAACACTGAAGCTTTCTTT.

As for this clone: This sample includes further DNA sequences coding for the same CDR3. The CDR3: CASSKTYEQYF. CDR3 bases: TGTGCCAGCAGTAAGACTTACGAGCAGTACTTC. The V and J genes are TRBV2 and TRBJ2-7; D is undetermined. The germline V and J ends were trimmed by 5 bases and 4 bases, with 6 bases remaining between them. The length of the CDR3 is 11 residues. Germline lookup yields CDR1 SNHLY and CDR2 FYNNEI.

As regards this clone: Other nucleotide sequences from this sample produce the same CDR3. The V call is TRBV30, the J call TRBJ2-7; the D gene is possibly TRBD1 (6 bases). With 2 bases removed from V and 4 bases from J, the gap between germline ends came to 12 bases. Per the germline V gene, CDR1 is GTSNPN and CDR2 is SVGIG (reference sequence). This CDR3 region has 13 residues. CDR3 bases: TGTGCCTGGAGTCGGGACATCTCTTACGAGCAGTACTTC. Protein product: CAWSRDISYEQYF.

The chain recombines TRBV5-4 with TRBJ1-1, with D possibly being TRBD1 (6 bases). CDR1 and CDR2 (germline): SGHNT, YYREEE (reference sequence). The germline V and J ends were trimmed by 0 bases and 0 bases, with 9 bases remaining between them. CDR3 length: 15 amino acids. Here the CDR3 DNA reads TGTGCCAGCAGCTTGGAGCGGGGGCTGAACACTGAAGCTTTCTTT. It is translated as CASSLERGLNTEAFF.

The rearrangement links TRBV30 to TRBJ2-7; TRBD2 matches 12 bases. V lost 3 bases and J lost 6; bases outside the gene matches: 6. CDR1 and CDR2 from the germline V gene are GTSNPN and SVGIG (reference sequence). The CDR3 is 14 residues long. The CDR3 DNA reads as TGTGCCTGGAGAGCAGGACTAGCGGGATTCGAGCAGTACTTC. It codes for CAWRAGLAGFEQYF.

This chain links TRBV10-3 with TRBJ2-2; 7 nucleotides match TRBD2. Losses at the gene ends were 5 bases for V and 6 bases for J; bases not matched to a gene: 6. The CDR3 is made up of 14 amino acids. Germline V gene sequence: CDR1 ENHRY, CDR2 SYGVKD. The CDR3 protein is CAISLRELPGELFF. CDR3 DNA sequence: TGTGCCATCAGTCTGCGGGAGTTACCCGGGGAGCTGTTTTTT.

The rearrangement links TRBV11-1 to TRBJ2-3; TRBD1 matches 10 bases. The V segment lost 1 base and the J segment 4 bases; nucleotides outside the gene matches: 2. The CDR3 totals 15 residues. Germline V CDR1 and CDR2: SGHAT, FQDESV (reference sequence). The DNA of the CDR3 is TGTGCCAGCAGCTTAGGGGACAGGGGAGCAGATACGCAGTATTTT. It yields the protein CASSLGDRGADTQYF.

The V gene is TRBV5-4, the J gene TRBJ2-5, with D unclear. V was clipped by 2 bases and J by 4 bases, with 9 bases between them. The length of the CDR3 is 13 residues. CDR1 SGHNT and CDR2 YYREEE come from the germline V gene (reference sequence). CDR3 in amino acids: CASSFSLRETQYF. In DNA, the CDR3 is TGTGCCAGCAGCTTTAGTCTACGAGAGACCCAGTACTTC.

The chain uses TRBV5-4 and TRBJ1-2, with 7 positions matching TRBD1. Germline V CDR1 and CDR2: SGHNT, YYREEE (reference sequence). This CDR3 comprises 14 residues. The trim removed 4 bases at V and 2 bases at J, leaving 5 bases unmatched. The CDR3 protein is CASSRGTANYGYTF. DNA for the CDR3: TGTGCCAGCAGCCGAGGGACAGCGAACTATGGCTACACCTTC.

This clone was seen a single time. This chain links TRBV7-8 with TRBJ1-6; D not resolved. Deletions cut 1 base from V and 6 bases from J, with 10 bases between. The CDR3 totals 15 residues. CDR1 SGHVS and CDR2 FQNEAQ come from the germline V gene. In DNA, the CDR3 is TGTGCCAGCAGCTTAGTTTCGGGGATTAATTCACCCCTCCACTTT. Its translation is CASSLVSGINSPLHF.

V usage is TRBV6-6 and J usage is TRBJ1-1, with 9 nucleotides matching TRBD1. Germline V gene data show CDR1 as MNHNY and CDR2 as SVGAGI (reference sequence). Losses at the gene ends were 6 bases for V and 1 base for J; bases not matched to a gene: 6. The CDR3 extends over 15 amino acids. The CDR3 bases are TGTGCCAGCAGCTACAGGGGGCATGGGAACACTGAAGCTTTCTTT. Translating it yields CASSYRGHGNTEAFF.

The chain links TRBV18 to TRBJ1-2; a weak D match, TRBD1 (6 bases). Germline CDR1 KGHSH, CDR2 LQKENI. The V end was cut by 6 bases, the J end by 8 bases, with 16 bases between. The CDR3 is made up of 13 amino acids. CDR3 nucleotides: TGTGCCAGCTCCGCGAACGAGGGGGACGGCTACACCTTC. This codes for CASSANEGDGYTF.